The rows below give T cell receptor beta chains drawn from one sample of a study of blood T cell repertoires in COVID-19. Measured with immunoSEQ multiplex PCR; TCRdb has only the in-frame clones, and not every one. The sample lists tens of thousands of clones, just over 85% occurring once. Sequenced: peripheral blood. The receptors derive from a man aged 65-85 years with acute or convalescent COVID-19. The CDR3 runs from the conserved cysteine through the conserved F or W. Each record gives: D gene, J gene, V gene, CDR3 protein. A D gene is named only where the DNA matches it firmly.

>.|TRBJ1-5|TRBV5-1
CASSPFSNQPQHF
>.|TRBJ1-1|TRBV7-2
CASSPVDSLIKAFF
>TRBD2|TRBJ2-7|TRBV25-1
CASSETRGGEQYF
>.|TRBJ1-4|TRBV7-6
CASSPEGRAQEKLFF
>TRBD2|TRBJ2-2|TRBV5-1
CASSPLGLAGAGELFF
>TRBD1|TRBJ1-5|TRBV5-1
CASSSGQPNQPQHF
>TRBD1|TRBJ1-1|TRBV7-2
CASSLLGQGALAFF
>.|TRBJ2-3|TRBV3-1/TRBV3-2
CASSQDPGANTDTQYF
>.|TRBJ2-7|TRBV5-1
CATRPNTGSNEQYF
>TRBD2|TRBJ2-1|TRBV7-3
CASSFTSGVPEQFF
>.|TRBJ1-5|TRBV19
CASSIPGYQPQHF
>.|TRBJ1-1|TRBV7-2
CASSLQGSEAFF
>.|TRBJ1-5|TRBV6-1
CASSEAPHSTYSNQPQHF
>TRBD1|TRBJ1-1|TRBV19
CASSNLGTGGKAFF
>TRBD1|TRBJ1-2|TRBV19
CDRTGYGYTF
>TRBD1|TRBJ1-4|TRBV19
CASRDSDNEKLFF
>TRBD1|TRBJ1-5|TRBV7-3
CASSLARGDSQHF
>.|TRBJ2-3|TRBV10-3
CAISGPGGDTQYF
>.|TRBJ1-1|TRBV5-4
CASSSSQGSTEAFF
>TRBD1|TRBJ1-6|TRBV3-1/TRBV3-2
CASSPLTGGQSPLHF
>.|TRBJ1-2|TRBV18
CASSPNYRDHYGYTF
>.|TRBJ1-2|TRBV6-1
CASSEEQGVYTF
>.|TRBJ2-7|TRBV6-2/TRBV6-3
CASSPEDSYEQYF
>TRBD1|TRBJ1-6|TRBV19
CASSRGQGLDSPLHF
>.|TRBJ2-7|TRBV30
CAWSVGAYEQYF
>TRBD2|TRBJ2-5|TRBV4-3
CASSQEVSGSNFQETQYF
>.|TRBJ2-5|TRBV3-1/TRBV3-2
CASSQRNRRETQYF
>TRBD1|TRBJ2-6|TRBV24-1
CATTQGFGANVLTF
>.|TRBJ1-5|TRBV10-3
CAISDPKSQPQHF
>.|TRBJ1-4|TRBV3-1/TRBV3-2
CASSLLTTSNEKLFF
>.|TRBJ1-4|TRBV28
CASSLRQGWEKLFF
>TRBD2|TRBJ2-3|TRBV10-3
CAISESEGGGTDTQYF
>.|TRBJ1-4|TRBV9
CASSVGGSNEKLFF
>TRBD2|TRBJ2-1|TRBV3-1/TRBV3-2
CASSQGLAGGREQFF
>TRBD2|TRBJ2-3|TRBV5-6
CASSPAGLAVFGTDTQYF
>.|TRBJ2-1|TRBV6-6
CASSYGTGASYNEQFF
>TRBD1|TRBJ1-2|TRBV19
CASRTGDPDGYTF
>.|TRBJ1-5|TRBV15
CATSSRGSGNQPQHF
>TRBD1|TRBJ1-1|TRBV4-1
CASSHHGGQGETEAFF
>.|TRBJ1-1|TRBV12-3/TRBV12-4
CASRRQMNTEAFF
>.|TRBJ2-7|TRBV12-2
CASRLARDRGSYEQYF
>TRBD2|TRBJ2-1|TRBV14
CASSHLTSGIGNEQFF
>.|TRBJ1-1|TRBV6-5
CASSSDEAFF
>.|TRBJ2-6|TRBV3-1/TRBV3-2
CASSGSGANVLTF
>.|TRBJ2-5|TRBV30
CAWRGGNQETQYF